The 30 T cell receptor beta chains presented below share a single source sample, sequenced in a study of blood T cell repertoires in COVID-19. The data were produced by immunoSEQ multiplex PCR, yet TCRdb's version contains in-frame clones alone and is incomplete. The repertoire holds about 470,000 clones, with around 87% as singletons. Sequenced input: PBMCs or T cells enriched from blood (not recorded which). These receptors originate from a woman between 18 and 29 years old who had recovered from COVID-19.

The V call is TRBV14, the J call TRBJ2-1, with D tentatively TRBD2 (7 bases). The CDR3 length is 16 residues. V was pared by 2 bases and J by 5 bases, with 16 bases between. The germline CDR1 and CDR2 sequences are SGHDN and FVKESK. CDR3 DNA sequence: TGTGCCAGCAGCCAATTTCGGGGGGCCGACGACAATGAGCAGTTCTTC. Its protein is CASSQFRGADDNEQFF.

The chain links TRBV29-1 to TRBJ2-1, with D perhaps TRBD2 (5 bases). The CDR3 totals 12 residues. Trimming removed 8 bases at V and 0 bases at J, with 8 bases between. Germline V CDR1 and CDR2: SQVTM, ANQGSEA. This chain's CDR3 is CSHGSSYNEQFF. The DNA for the CDR3 is TGCAGCCATGGGAGCTCCTACAATGAGCAGTTCTTC.

The chain couples TRBV13 to TRBJ1-2; unclear D gene. V lost 0 bases and J lost 7, with 12 bases in between. There are 14 residues in the CDR3. Germline-derived CDR1 and CDR2 are PRHDT and FYEKMQ (reference sequence). CDR3: CASSLGGVSGGYTF. The CDR3 DNA sequence: TGTGCCAGCAGCTTAGGCGGCGTTTCGGGTGGCTACACCTTC.

The rearrangement joins TRBV5-1 to TRBJ1-4; maybe TRBD1 (6 bases). CDR1 and CDR2 (germline): SGHRS, YFSETQ. Trimming took 0 bases from V and 8 from J, leaving 17 bases between them. This CDR3 has 16 amino acids. The CDR3 DNA sequence: TGCGCCAGCAGCTTGGAAATGGCAGGGGAGGGGGAAAAACTGTTTTTT. Translation gives CASSLEMAGEGEKLFF.

Worth noting for this clone: This specimen includes other DNA sequences encoding the same CDR3. V and J are TRBV28 and TRBJ1-5, with a tentative D call TRBD1 (5 bases). Trimming shortened V by 6 bases and J by 4 bases, and 7 bases separated the two germline ends. Germline V gene sequence: CDR1 MDHEN, CDR2 SYDVKM. The CDR3 sequence is 12 residues long. The CDR3 protein is CASSSGNQPQHF. The DNA for the CDR3 is TGTGCCAGCAGCTCAGGGAATCAGCCCCAGCATTTT.

The chain uses TRBV9 and TRBJ2-1; the match to TRBD1 covers 8 bases. From germline, CDR1 is SGDLS and CDR2 YYNGEE. V lost 3 bases and J lost 8; bases outside the gene matches: 4. The CDR3 is 13 residues long. The CDR3 DNA reads TGTGCCAGCAGCGGACAGGGGTGGGATGAGCAGTTCTTC. As protein: CASSGQGWDEQFF.

The rearrangement uses TRBV6-4 and TRBJ2-1, with D perhaps TRBD1 (6 bases). Germline values: CDR1 MRHNA, CDR2 SNTAGT. Trimming pared 4 bases from V and 8 bases from J, leaving 18 bases between. This CDR3 comprises 15 residues. CDR3 sequence reads: CASSVSPGVDDEQFF. The CDR3 nucleotides read TGTGCCAGCAGTGTATCCCCAGGGGTCGACGATGAGCAGTTCTTC.

This sequence joins TRBV19 and TRBJ2-2; the match to TRBD2 covers 12 bases. CDR1 is LNHDA, CDR2 SQIVND, per germline (reference sequence). The CDR3 is 16 amino acids. Trimming took 2 bases from V and 7 from J; bases not matched to a gene: 5. CDR3 residues: CASSIPTSGGIGELFF. The CDR3 DNA is TGTGCCAGTAGTATACCGACTAGCGGGGGTATCGGGGAGCTGTTTTTT.

This chain uses TRBV6-6 with TRBJ2-7; TRBD2 matches at 10 bases. The germline V gene encodes CDR1 MNHNY and CDR2 SVGAGI (reference sequence). The CDR3 runs 19 residues. J was trimmed by 4 bases and V by 6 bases; bases with no gene match: 21. The CDR3 is CASSRLPGVGAGGSYEQYF. The CDR3, as DNA: TGTGCCAGCAGCCGACTCCCTGGCGTAGGAGCGGGGGGGAGTTACGAGCAGTACTTC.

The chain carries TRBV30 and TRBJ2-7; TRBD1 matches at 7 bases. Germline CDR1 is GTSNPN and CDR2 is SVGIG (reference sequence). The ends lost 2 bases at V and 6 bases at J; junction bases unmatched: 4. This CDR3 contains 12 residues. The CDR3 here is CAWSSRGREQYF. The CDR3, as DNA: TGTGCCTGGAGTTCAAGGGGGCGCGAGCAGTACTTC.

The CDR3 DNA is TGTGCCAGCATTCCGGGGACAGCAAACACTGAAGCTTTCTTT. Its protein is CASIPGTANTEAFF. The chain combines TRBV6-4 with TRBJ1-1; 7 bases line up with TRBD1. The CDR3 length is 14 residues. Trimming took 7 bases from V and 2 from J; bases not matched to a gene: 7. Per germline, CDR1 MRHNA and CDR2 SNTAGT.

V gene TRBV4-2 combines with J gene TRBJ2-7; D is perhaps TRBD2 (6 bases). Germline CDR1 and CDR2: LGHNA and YNFKEQ. This CDR3 is built from 15 residues. V was pared by 0 bases and J by 3 bases, with 12 bases between. This CDR3 is CASSQDGGGGYEQYF. CDR3 DNA sequence: TGTGCCAGCAGCCAAGACGGTGGGGGAGGCTACGAGCAGTACTTC.

The chain is built from TRBV3-1 (or the pseudogene TRBV3-2) and TRBJ2-6, with D uncertain. The length of the CDR3 is 17 residues. Germline loops: CDR1 LGHDT, CDR2 YNNKEL (reference sequence). Trimming took 4 bases from V and 0 from J, leaving 13 bases between them. The CDR3 coding sequence is TGTGCCAGCAGCCTAGCTACCGGAGTCTCTGGGGCCAACGTCCTGACTTTC. It specifies CASSLATGVSGANVLTF.

This clone has only one observation. The CDR3 nucleotides read TGTGCCAGCAGCTTATACGAGTCCTCCTACAATGAGCAGTTCTTC. It yields the protein CASSLYESSYNEQFF. The chain recombines TRBV7-8 with TRBJ2-1; no definite D call. CDR1 and CDR2 from the germline V gene are SGHVS and FQNEAQ. CDR3 length: 15 amino acids. V was pared by 2 bases and J by 0 bases, with 8 bases between.

This chain connects TRBV6-5 to TRBJ2-3, with a tentative D call TRBD2 (5 bases). In germline, CDR1 is MNHEY, CDR2 SVGAGI. Trimming shortened V by 8 bases and J by 6 bases, and 15 bases separated the two germline ends. This CDR3 is 13 amino acids long. CDR3 loop: CASAATPGDTQYF. CDR3 coding DNA: TGTGCCAGCGCAGCTACACCGGGGGATACGCAGTATTTT.

The chain carries TRBV27 and TRBJ1-4; weak D call: TRBD1 (5 bases). The CDR3 runs 12 residues. Germline V gives CDR1 MNHEY, CDR2 SMNVEV (reference sequence). V was cut by 11 bases and J by 12 bases, with 19 bases left in between. The CDR3 coding sequence is TGTGCCTCCCGGGGGACCGCATCGGAACTGTTTTTT. Residues: CASRGTASELFF.

This rearrangement joins TRBV6-1 to TRBJ2-7; 7 bases match TRBD1. The CDR3 spans 14 residues. The germline V gene encodes CDR1 MNHNS and CDR2 SASEGT. Trimming removed 1 base from V and 3 bases from J; junction bases left unmatched: 3. In DNA, the CDR3 is TGTGCCAGCAGTGAAGGGACAGGACTCTACGAGCAGTACTTC. Its protein product is CASSEGTGLYEQYF.

V usage is TRBV30 and J usage is TRBJ2-7, with D possibly being TRBD2 (6 bases). Germline V gene sequence: CDR1 GTSNPN, CDR2 SVGIG (reference sequence). V was cut by 5 bases and J by 0 bases, with 14 bases left in between. The CDR3 is 14 amino acids. The CDR3 nucleotides read TGTGCCTGGGATGGTACCGGGAGCTCCTACGAGCAGTACTTC. This codes for CAWDGTGSSYEQYF.

This clone was detected once. The chain has TRBV5-6 and TRBJ2-5, with D perhaps TRBD1 (6 bases). V was shortened by 7 bases and J by 5 bases, with 15 bases between the two germline ends. Germline V gives CDR1 SGHDT, CDR2 YYEEEE. This CDR3 region has 13 residues. This CDR3 reads CASVKTQGETQYF. The CDR3 DNA follows: TGTGCCAGCGTCAAGACCCAGGGGGAGACCCAGTACTTC.

This rearrangement joins TRBV14 to TRBJ1-1; D remains ambiguous. Deletions cut 1 base from V and 5 bases from J, with 8 bases between. Germline V gene sequence: CDR1 SGHDN, CDR2 FVKESK. The CDR3 sequence is 13 residues long. CDR3 bases: TGTGCCAGCAGCCAAGGGCAGTGGACTGAAGCTTTCTTT. This sequence encodes CASSQGQWTEAFF.

The chain combines TRBV9 with TRBJ1-1; 7 bases line up with TRBD1. The CDR3 is 15 amino acids. V shed 4 bases and J 1 base; nucleotides not matched to a gene: 7. Looked up from germline, CDR1 is SGDLS and CDR2 is YYNGEE. The CDR3 spells CASSPLGTENTEAFF. DNA for the CDR3: TGTGCCAGCAGCCCCCTCGGGACAGAGAACACTGAAGCTTTCTTT.

J is TRBJ1-1 and V is TRBV5-1; TRBD1 agrees at 9 bases. CDR3 size: 17 residues. Looked up from germline, CDR1 is SGHRS and CDR2 is YFSETQ. V lost 4 bases and J lost 2; bases outside the gene matches: 12. CDR3 region: CASSPGQGGILNTEAFF. The CDR3 DNA follows: TGCGCCAGCAGCCCGGGACAGGGTGGGATATTAAACACTGAAGCTTTCTTT.

The chain recombines TRBV7-9 with TRBJ2-3, with a weak D call TRBD1 (6 bases). Germline CDR1 reads SEHNR; CDR2 reads FQNEAQ (reference sequence). Trimming removed 9 bases from V and 0 bases from J, with 13 bases in between. This CDR3 contains 14 residues. The DNA for the CDR3 is TGTGCCAGACAGGGATCCTCTAGCACAGATACGCAGTATTTT. It specifies CARQGSSSTDTQYF.

V and J are TRBV7-9 and TRBJ2-7; TRBD1 is a possible D gene (5 bases). The CDR3 contains 14 residues. The germline gives CDR1 SEHNR, CDR2 FQNEAQ (reference sequence). Trimming left V 1 base short and J 6 bases short, with 13 bases between. The CDR3 loop is CASSLGGRWGEQYF. CDR3 nucleotides: TGTGCCAGCAGCTTAGGGGGCCGGTGGGGCGAGCAGTACTTC. The full variable domain, its missing parts supplied by reference TRBV7-9 and TRBJ2-7, is DTGVSQNPRHKITKRGQNVTFRCDPISEHNRLYWYRQTLGQGPEFLTYFQNEAQLEKSRLLSDRFSAERPKGSFSTLEIQRTEQGDSAMYLCASSLGGRWGEQYFGPGTRLTVT.

The chain employs TRBV6-5 and TRBJ1-1, with D perhaps matching TRBD1 (5 bases). From germline, CDR1 is MNHEY and CDR2 SVGAGI. This CDR3 is 16 amino acids long. V dropped 2 bases and J dropped 2 bases, with 15 bases sitting between them. CDR3 DNA sequence: TGTGCCAGCAGTTACATCGGTCGGGGGATCAACACTGAAGCTTTCTTT. Translation: CASSYIGRGINTEAFF.

Comments on this clone: The junction shows a germline mismatch at one end, possibly a read error. This chain connects TRBV5-1 to TRBJ2-7; TRBD1 aligns across 8 bases. Germline lookup yields CDR1 SGHRS and CDR2 YFSETQ. This CDR3 has 16 residues. The CDR3: CANSREGQGAGYEQYF. CDR3 in DNA: TGCGCCAACAGCCGAGAGGGGCAGGGGGCAGGATACGAGCAGTACTTC.

This rearrangement joins TRBV19 to TRBJ1-2; D is unclear. This CDR3 is 13 amino acids long. Trimming stripped 4 bases from V and 4 bases from J, with 10 bases between. CDR1 LNHDA and CDR2 SQIVND come from the germline V gene (reference sequence). The CDR3 sequence is CASSTREGYGYTF. CDR3 sequence (DNA): TGTGCCAGTAGTACAAGGGAGGGCTATGGCTACACCTTC. The full variable domain, in which reference TRBV19 and TRBJ1-2 provide the parts outside the CDR3, is DGGITQSPKYLFRKEGQNVTLSCEQNLNHDAMYWYRQDPGQGLRLIYYSQIVNDFQKGDIAEGYSVSREKKESFPLTVTSAQKNPTAFYLCASSTREGYGYTFGSGTRLTVV.

V usage is TRBV5-1 and J usage is TRBJ2-3, with 7 bases matching TRBD1. With V trimmed by 3 bases and J by 2 bases, 9 bases remained unmatched. The germline CDR1 and CDR2 sequences are SGHRS and YFSETQ. This CDR3 comprises 16 residues. This chain's CDR3 is CASSWRTGGTTDTQYF. The CDR3 DNA follows: TGCGCCAGCAGCTGGCGGACAGGAGGTACCACAGATACGCAGTATTTT.

This chain joins TRBV5-8 and TRBJ2-3, with D tentatively TRBD2 (5 bases). V was pared by 4 bases and J by 6 bases, with 12 bases between. CDR3 size: 13 residues. Germline values: CDR1 SGHTS, CDR2 YDEGEE. The DNA of the CDR3 is TGTGCCAGCAGCACTGAGCGGAGGGATACGCAGTATTTT. Translating it yields CASSTERRDTQYF. Complete variable domain (other parts from reference TRBV5-8 and TRBJ2-3): EAGVTQSPTHLIKTRGQQATLRCSPISGHTSVYWYQQALGLGLQFLLWYDEGEERNRGNFPPRFSGRQFPNYSSELNVNALELEDSALYLCASSTERRDTQYFGPGTRLTVL.

This chain links TRBV19 with TRBJ2-7, with 7 bases matching TRBD1. V lost 1 base to trimming and J lost 1 base; unmatched junction nucleotides: 4. The CDR3 consists of 15 residues. Germline V gene sequence: CDR1 LNHDA, CDR2 SQIVND (reference sequence). In nucleotides, the CDR3 is TGTGCCAGTAGTATAGGAGGGGGCGGGTCCTACGAGCAGTACTTC. Translating it yields CASSIGGGGSYEQYF.